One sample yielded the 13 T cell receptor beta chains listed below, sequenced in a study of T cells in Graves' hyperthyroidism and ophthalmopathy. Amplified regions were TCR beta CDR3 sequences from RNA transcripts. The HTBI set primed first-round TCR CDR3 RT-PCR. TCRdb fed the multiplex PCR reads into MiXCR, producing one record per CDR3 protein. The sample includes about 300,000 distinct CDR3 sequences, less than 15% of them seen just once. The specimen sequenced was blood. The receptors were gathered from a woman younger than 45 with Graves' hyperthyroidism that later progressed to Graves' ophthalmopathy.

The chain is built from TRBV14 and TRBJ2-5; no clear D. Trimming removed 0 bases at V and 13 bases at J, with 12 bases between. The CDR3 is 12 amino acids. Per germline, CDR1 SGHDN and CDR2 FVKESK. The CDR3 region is CASSQDPRNLYF. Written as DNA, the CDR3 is TGTGCCAGCAGCCAAGATCCCCGGAATCTGTACTTC.

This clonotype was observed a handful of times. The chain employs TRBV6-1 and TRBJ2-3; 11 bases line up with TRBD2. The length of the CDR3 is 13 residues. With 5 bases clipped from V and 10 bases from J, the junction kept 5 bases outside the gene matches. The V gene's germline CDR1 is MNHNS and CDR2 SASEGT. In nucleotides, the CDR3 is TGTGCCAGCAGTCCCGGACTAGCGGGTGCGCAGTATTTT. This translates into CASSPGLAGAQYF.

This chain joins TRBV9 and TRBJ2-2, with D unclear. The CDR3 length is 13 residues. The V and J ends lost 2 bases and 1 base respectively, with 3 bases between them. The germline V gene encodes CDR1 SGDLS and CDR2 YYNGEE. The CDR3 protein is CASSVGNTGELFF. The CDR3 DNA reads TGTGCCAGCAGCGTTGGGAACACCGGGGAGCTGTTTTTT.

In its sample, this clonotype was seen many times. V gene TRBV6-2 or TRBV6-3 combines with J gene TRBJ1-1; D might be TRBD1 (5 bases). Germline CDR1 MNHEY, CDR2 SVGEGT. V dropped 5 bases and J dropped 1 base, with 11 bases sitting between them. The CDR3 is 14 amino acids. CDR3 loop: CASSRQFANTEAFF. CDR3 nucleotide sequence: TGTGCCAGCAGTCGACAGTTTGCGAACACTGAAGCTTTCTTT.

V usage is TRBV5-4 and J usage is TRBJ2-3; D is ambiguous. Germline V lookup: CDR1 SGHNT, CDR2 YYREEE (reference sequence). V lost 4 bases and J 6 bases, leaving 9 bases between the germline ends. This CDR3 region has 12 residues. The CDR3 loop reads CASSESADTQYF. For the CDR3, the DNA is TGTGCCAGCAGCGAATCAGCCGATACGCAGTATTTT.

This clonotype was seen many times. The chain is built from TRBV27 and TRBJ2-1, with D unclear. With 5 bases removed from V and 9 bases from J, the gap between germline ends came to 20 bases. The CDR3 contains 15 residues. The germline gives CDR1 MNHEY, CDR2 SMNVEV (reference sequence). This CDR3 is CASSPAGHLRGEQFF. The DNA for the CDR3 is TGTGCCAGCAGTCCCGCCGGGCACCTGCGTGGTGAGCAGTTCTTC.

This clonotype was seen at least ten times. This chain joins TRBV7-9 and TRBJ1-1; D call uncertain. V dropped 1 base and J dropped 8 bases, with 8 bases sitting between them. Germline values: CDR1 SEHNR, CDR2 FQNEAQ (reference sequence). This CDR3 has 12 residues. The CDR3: CASSLGPEEAFF. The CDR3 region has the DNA TGTGCCAGCAGCTTAGGCCCAGAAGAAGCTTTCTTT. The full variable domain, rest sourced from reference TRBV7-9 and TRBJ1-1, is DTGVSQNPRHKITKRGQNVTFRCDPISEHNRLYWYRQTLGQGPEFLTYFQNEAQLEKSRLLSDRFSAERPKGSFSTLEIQRTEQGDSAMYLCASSLGPEEAFFGQGTRLTVV.

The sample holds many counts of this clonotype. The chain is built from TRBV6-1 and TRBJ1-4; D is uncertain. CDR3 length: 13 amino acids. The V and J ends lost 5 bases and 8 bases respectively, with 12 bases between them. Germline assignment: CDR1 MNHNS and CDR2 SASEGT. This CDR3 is CASSLRPGEKLFF. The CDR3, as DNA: TGTGCCAGCAGTTTGCGACCAGGAGAAAAACTGTTTTTT.

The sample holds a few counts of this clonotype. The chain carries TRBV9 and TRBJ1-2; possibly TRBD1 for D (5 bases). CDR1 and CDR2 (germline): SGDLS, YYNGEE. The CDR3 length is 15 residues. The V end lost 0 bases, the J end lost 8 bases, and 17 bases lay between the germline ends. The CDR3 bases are TGTGCCAGCAGCGTAGAGAAGCGGGGGAGAGGGGGCTACACCTTC. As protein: CASSVEKRGRGGYTF.

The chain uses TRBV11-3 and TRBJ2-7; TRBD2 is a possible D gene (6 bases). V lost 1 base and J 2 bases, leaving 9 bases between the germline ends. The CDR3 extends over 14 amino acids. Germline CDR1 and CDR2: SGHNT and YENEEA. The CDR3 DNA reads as TGTGCCAGCAGCTTAGCCCTAGCGCCCTACGAGCAGTACTTC. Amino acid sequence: CASSLALAPYEQYF.

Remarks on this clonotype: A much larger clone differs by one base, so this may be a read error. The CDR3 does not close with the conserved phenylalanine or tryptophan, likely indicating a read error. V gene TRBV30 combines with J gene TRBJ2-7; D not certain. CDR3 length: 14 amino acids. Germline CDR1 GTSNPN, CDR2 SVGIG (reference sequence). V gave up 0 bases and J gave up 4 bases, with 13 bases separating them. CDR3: CAWSVLIAEYEQYL. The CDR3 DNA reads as TGTGCCTGGAGTGTACTAATAGCCGAATACGAGCAGTACCTC.

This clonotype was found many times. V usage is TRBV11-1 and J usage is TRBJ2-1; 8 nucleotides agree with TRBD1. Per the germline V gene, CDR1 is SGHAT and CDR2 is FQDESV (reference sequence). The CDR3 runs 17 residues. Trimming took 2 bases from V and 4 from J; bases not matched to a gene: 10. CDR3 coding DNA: TGTGCCAGCAGCTTACGGCAGGGGGCTAGAAAGTACAATGAGCAGTTCTTC. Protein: CASSLRQGARKYNEQFF.

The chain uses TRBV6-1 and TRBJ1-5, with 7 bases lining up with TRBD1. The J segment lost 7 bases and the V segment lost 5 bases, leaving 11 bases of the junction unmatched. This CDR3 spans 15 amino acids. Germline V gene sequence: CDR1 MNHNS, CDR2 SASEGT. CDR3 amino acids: CASSTSRQGSQPQHF. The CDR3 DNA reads TGTGCCAGCAGTACCTCTCGACAGGGTAGCCAGCCCCAGCATTTT.